Listed here are 13 T cell receptor beta chains from one sample, sequenced in a study of cytomegalovirus exposure and HLA in healthy donors. Libraries were prepared by immunoSEQ multiplex PCR; TCRdb keeps only in-frame clonotypes and omits some of them. The table shows a few hundred thousand clones, with approximately 83% occurring only once. Sequenced sample: PBMCs. These receptors all stem from a woman in her late teens or twenties in good health and CMV-seronegative.

CDR3 DNA: TGTGCCAGCAGTTACTATGGCGGGAAGCCCTACGAGCAGTACTTC. Translated, it gives CASSYYGGKPYEQYF. The rearrangement uses TRBV6-5 and TRBJ2-7, with a weak D call TRBD2 (6 bases). CDR3 length: 15 residues. Trimming left V 1 base short and J 2 bases short, with 12 bases between. The germline gives CDR1 MNHEY, CDR2 SVGAGI.

The CDR3 DNA reads TGTGCCAGCAGTTACTACTGGAACACTGAAGCTTTCTTT. Translation: CASSYYWNTEAFF. This sequence joins TRBV6-5 and TRBJ1-1, with D uncertain. The V and J ends lost 1 base and 1 base respectively, with 4 bases between them. CDR1 MNHEY and CDR2 SVGAGI come from the germline V gene. This CDR3 region has 13 residues.

The gene calls are TRBV7-3 and TRBJ1-2, with 7 bases aligning to TRBD1. CDR1 and CDR2 from the germline V gene are SGHTA and FQGTGA. The CDR3 is 15 amino acids. The V and J ends lost 5 bases and 4 bases, in that order; junction bases with no gene match: 10. CDR3 protein: CASSPTGTASYGYTF. The DNA for the CDR3 is TGTGCCAGCAGCCCGACCGGGACAGCGAGCTATGGCTACACCTTC.

V and J are TRBV28 and TRBJ1-2, with TRBD1 matching over 9 bases. Per the germline V gene, CDR1 is MDHEN and CDR2 is SYDVKM. Trimming cost V 4 bases and J 4 bases; bases outside gene matches: 16. The CDR3 contains 18 residues. CDR3 residues: CASSSWTGATLQIYGYTF. The CDR3 DNA reads TGTGCCAGCAGTTCATGGACAGGGGCGACCCTACAGATCTATGGCTACACCTTC.

The chain carries TRBV4-1 and TRBJ2-1; no clear D. The V gene's germline CDR1 is MGHRA and CDR2 YSYEKL. This CDR3 is built from 18 residues. The germline V and J ends were trimmed by 0 bases and 0 bases, with 15 bases remaining between them. Written as DNA, the CDR3 is TGCGCCAGCAGCCAAGAGGGTATGGCGTCTAGCTCCTACAATGAGCAGTTCTTC. This sequence encodes CASSQEGMASSSYNEQFF.

J is TRBJ1-2 and V is TRBV5-8; tentatively, D is TRBD1 (6 bases). The CDR3 has 16 residues. The ends were cut back, 4 bases at V and 1 base at J, with 17 bases in the middle. Germline V lookup: CDR1 SGHTS, CDR2 YDEGEE. The CDR3, as DNA: TGTGCCAGCAGCAGCAAGGGGGGGGTCGGTAACTATGGCTACACCTTC. It is translated as CASSSKGGVGNYGYTF.

This clone has only one observation. V gene TRBV5-1 combines with J gene TRBJ2-2; TRBD2 matches 8 bases. Germline assignment: CDR1 SGHRS and CDR2 YFSETQ. The CDR3 has 16 amino acids. V gave up 3 bases and J gave up 7 bases; unmatched junction bases: 11. CDR3 in amino acids: CASSSAAGVAGGELFF. The DNA of the CDR3 is TGCGCCAGCAGCTCGGCAGCGGGAGTAGCTGGCGGGGAGCTGTTTTTT.

This chain connects TRBV11-2 to TRBJ1-1, with D unclear. The V gene's germline CDR1 is SGHAT and CDR2 FQNNGV. CDR3 length: 15 amino acids. The germline V and J ends were trimmed by 1 base and 4 bases, with 13 bases remaining between them. The DNA of the CDR3 is TGTGCCAGCAGCTTAGTCGGCTCCACGGGCACTGAAGCTTTCTTT. Its translation: CASSLVGSTGTEAFF.

The chain combines TRBV27 with TRBJ2-1; 13 positions agree with TRBD2. Trimming cost V 10 bases and J 7 bases; bases outside gene matches: 7. Looked up from germline, CDR1 is MNHEY and CDR2 is SMNVEV (reference sequence). The CDR3 consists of 14 residues. As DNA, the CDR3 is TGTGCCATTAGGACTAGCGGGGGAACAAATGAGCAGTTCTTC. Translated: CAIRTSGGTNEQFF.

CDR3 protein: CASSSGDREGTEAFF. The CDR3 DNA reads TGTGCCAGTAGTAGTGGGGACAGGGAGGGCACTGAAGCTTTCTTT. This sequence joins TRBV19 and TRBJ1-1; the match to TRBD1 covers 9 bases. Germline V gene data show CDR1 as LNHDA and CDR2 as SQIVND (reference sequence). The CDR3 totals 15 residues. V trimming: 4 bases; J trimming: 4 bases; junction bases outside the gene matches: 7.

This chain joins TRBV10-3 and TRBJ2-4, with 7 nucleotides matching TRBD2. With 4 bases clipped from V and 6 bases from J, the junction kept 6 bases outside the gene matches. CDR1 is ENHRY, CDR2 SYGVKD, per germline. This CDR3 has 14 amino acids. The CDR3, as DNA: TGTGCCATCAGTGGAGGGGAGGGCACAAACATTCAGTACTTC. Residues: CAISGGEGTNIQYF.

The chain employs TRBV4-1 and TRBJ1-5, with 7 bases matching TRBD1. The CDR3 extends over 15 amino acids. The junction had 8 bases not matched to a gene; V was cut back by 3 bases and J by 6 bases. Germline V gene sequence: CDR1 MGHRA, CDR2 YSYEKL. The DNA of the CDR3 is TGCGCCAGCAGCCATCCGCAGGGGGTCGGTCAGCCCCAGCATTTT. Its translation: CASSHPQGVGQPQHF.

This chain connects TRBV30 to TRBJ1-5; D is ambiguous. The CDR3 covers 14 residues. Germline V CDR1 and CDR2: GTSNPN, SVGIG (reference sequence). V was clipped by 2 bases and J by 0 bases, with 8 bases between them. The CDR3 DNA reads as TGTGCCTGGAGTTTCGACTATAGCAATCAGCCCCAGCATTTT. Its protein is CAWSFDYSNQPQHF.